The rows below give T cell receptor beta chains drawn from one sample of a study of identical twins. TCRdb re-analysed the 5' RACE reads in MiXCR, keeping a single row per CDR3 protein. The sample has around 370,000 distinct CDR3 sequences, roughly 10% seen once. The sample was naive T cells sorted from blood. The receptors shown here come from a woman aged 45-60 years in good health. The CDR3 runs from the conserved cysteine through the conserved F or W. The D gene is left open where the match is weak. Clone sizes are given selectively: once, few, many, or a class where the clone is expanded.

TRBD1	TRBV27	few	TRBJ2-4	CASSPLLGQALAKNIQYF	TGTGCCAGCAGTCCCCTTTTGGGACAGGCTTTAGCCAAAAACATTCAGTACTTC
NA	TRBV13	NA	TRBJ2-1	CASARPYRESGNKQFF	TGTGCCAGCGCTCGACCCTATCGGGAGTCCGGCAATAAGCAGTTCTTC
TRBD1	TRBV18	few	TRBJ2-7	CASSPLTGQGSYEQYF	TGTGCCAGCTCGCCCCTTACGGGACAGGGCTCCTACGAGCAGTACTTC
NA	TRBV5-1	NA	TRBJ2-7	CASSLVPGSIYEQYF	TGCGCCAGCAGCTTGGTTCCGGGAAGTATCTACGAGCAGTACTTC
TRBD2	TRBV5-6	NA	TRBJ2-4	CASGPLAGGNIQYF	TGTGCCAGCGGGCCGCTAGCGGGGGGAAACATTCAGTACTTC
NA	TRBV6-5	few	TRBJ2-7	CASSGGSIYEQYF	TGTGCCAGCAGTGGTGGGAGTATCTACGAGCAGTACTTC
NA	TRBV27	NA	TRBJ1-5	CASSPVGWASPDYQPQHF	TGTGCCAGCAGCCCTGTAGGGTGGGCCAGCCCAGACTATCAGCCCCAGCATTTT
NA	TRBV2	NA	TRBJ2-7	CASSGRSRLEQYF	TGTGCCAGCAGCGGCCGTTCAAGGCTCGAGCAGTACTTC
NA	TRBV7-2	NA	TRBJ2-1	CASSLAKKLVGEQFF	TGTGCCAGCAGCTTAGCGAAGAAACTAGTCGGTGAGCAGTTCTTC
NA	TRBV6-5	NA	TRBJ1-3	CASSYSMSFFGGAGNTIYF	TGTGCCAGCAGTTACTCGATGTCATTCTTCGGGGGAGCTGGAAACACCATATATTTT
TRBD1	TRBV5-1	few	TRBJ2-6	CASSPGQGTSGANVLTF	TGCGCCAGCAGCCCGGGACAGGGAACCTCTGGGGCCAACGTCCTGACTTTC
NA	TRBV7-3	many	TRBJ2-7	CASSPNVRGARFYEQYF	TGTGCCAGCAGCCCCAACGTTAGGGGGGCGAGGTTCTACGAGCAGTACTTC
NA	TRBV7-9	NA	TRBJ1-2	CASSLEGTDQSGGYTF	TGTGCCAGCAGCTTAGAAGGGACCGACCAATCGGGTGGCTACACCTTC
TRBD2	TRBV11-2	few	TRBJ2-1	CASSLGTSDYNEQFF	TGTGCCAGCAGCTTAGGGACTAGCGACTACAATGAGCAGTTCTTC
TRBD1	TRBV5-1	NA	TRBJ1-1	CASSLDRGRVDTEAFF	TGCGCCAGCAGCTTGGATAGGGGGCGAGTGGACACTGAAGCTTTCTTT
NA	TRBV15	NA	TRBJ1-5	CATSRDLITGSNQPQHF	TGTGCCACCAGCAGAGATCTTATAACAGGTTCCAATCAGCCCCAGCATTTT
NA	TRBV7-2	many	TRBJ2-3	CASSLVGRGTDTQYF	TGTGCCAGCAGCTTAGTGGGCAGAGGCACAGATACGCAGTATTTT
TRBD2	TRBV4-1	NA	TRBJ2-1	CASSQAGTSDNEQFF	TGCGCCAGCAGCCAAGCCGGGACTAGTGATAATGAGCAGTTCTTC
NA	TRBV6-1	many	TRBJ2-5	CARERTVEETQYF	TGTGCCAGGGAACGGACCGTCGAAGAGACCCAGTACTTC
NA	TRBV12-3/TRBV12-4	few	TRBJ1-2	CASSFRPLGGYTF	TGTGCCAGCAGTTTTCGGCCGTTGGGTGGCTACACCTTC
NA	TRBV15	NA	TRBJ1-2	CATSRDFGGGGYTF	TGTGCCACCAGCAGAGATTTTGGGGGCGGTGGCTACACCTTC
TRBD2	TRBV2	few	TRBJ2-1	CASSEMGGRAVNEQFF	TGTGCCAGCAGTGAAATGGGCGGGAGGGCGGTCAATGAGCAGTTCTTC
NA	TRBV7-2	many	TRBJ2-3	CASSFTASGTDTQYF	TGTGCCAGCAGCTTCACCGCCTCCGGCACAGATACGCAGTATTTT
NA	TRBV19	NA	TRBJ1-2	CASSIDPSNYGYTF	TGTGCCAGTAGTATAGATCCTTCTAACTATGGCTACACCTTC
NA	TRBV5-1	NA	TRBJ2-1	CASGPRSSYEQFF	TGCGCCAGCGGCCCTCGCAGTTCGTATGAGCAGTTCTTC
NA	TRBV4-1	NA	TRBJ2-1	CASSQGPARYNEQFF	TGCGCCAGCAGCCAAGGCCCAGCGAGGTACAATGAGCAGTTCTTC
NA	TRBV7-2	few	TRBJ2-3	CASSFNGDTDTQYF	TGTGCCAGCAGCTTTAATGGAGACACAGATACGCAGTATTTT
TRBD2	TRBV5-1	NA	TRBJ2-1	CASSDTSVNEQFF	TGCGCCAGCAGCGATACTAGCGTCAATGAGCAGTTCTTC
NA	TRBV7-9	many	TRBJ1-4	CASSLGGINEKLFF	TGTGCCAGCAGCTTGGGAGGGATTAATGAAAAACTGTTTTTT
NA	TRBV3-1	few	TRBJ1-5	CASSQEPGRADQPQHF	TGTGCCAGCAGCCAAGAACCAGGGAGGGCGGATCAGCCCCAGCATTTT
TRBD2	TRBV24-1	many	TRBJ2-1	CATSDSGLAAPNEQFF	TGTGCCACCAGTGACTCAGGACTAGCGGCGCCCAATGAGCAGTTCTTC